This passage covers 28 T cell receptor beta chains from one sample sequenced in a study of regulatory T cells in long-lasting Graves disease. Described time point: newly diagnosed GD, antithyroid drugs for less than 3 months. From RNA extracted from PBMCs, the TCR library was made. Both iRepertoire HTBI primers and Arm-PCR of CDR3 regions were used to build the TCR beta libraries. Each CDR3 protein gets one entry after TCRdb re-called the multiplex PCR reads with MiXCR. The sample yields 450,000 to 650,000 distinct CDR3 sequences, around 16% seen once. Another study also made use of these data, one on T cells in Graves' hyperthyroidism and ophthalmopathy.

The input for sequencing was peripheral blood mononuclear cells (PBMCs), taken at new diagnosis, from a patient treated with antithyroid drugs. The receptors come from a woman aged 40-60 years with Graves disease.

The J gene is TRBJ1-6, the V gene TRBV5-1; tentative D call: TRBD1 (5 bases). There are 14 residues in the CDR3. Trimming took off 6 bases at V and 7 bases at J, with 14 bases between the two ends. Per the germline V gene, CDR1 is SGHRS and CDR2 is YFSETQ. The CDR3 sequence is CASTSGVRNSPLHF. CDR3 coding DNA: TGCGCCAGCACCTCGGGGGTCCGCAATTCACCCCTCCACTTT.

This clonotype has just a few counts. The genes are TRBV5-1 and TRBJ2-7, with no clear D. CDR3 size: 15 residues. Germline-derived CDR1 and CDR2 are SGHRS and YFSETQ. Deletions cut 2 bases from V and 0 bases from J, with 12 bases between. The CDR3 sequence is CASSLSTSYSYEQYF. DNA for the CDR3: TGCGCCAGCAGCTTAAGCACCTCGTACTCCTACGAGCAGTACTTC.

The count of this clonotype is one. The chain has TRBV6-2 or TRBV6-3 and TRBJ2-1; 13 bases are shared with TRBD2. Germline assignment: CDR1 MNHEY and CDR2 SVGEGT. Germline trimming cut 1 base from V and 7 bases from J; bases unmatched to any gene: 7. The CDR3 runs 17 residues. The CDR3 DNA reads TGTGCCAGCAGTTACTTACAGACTAGCGGGGGGTTAAATGAGCAGTTCTTC. This sequence encodes CASSYLQTSGGLNEQFF.

About this clonotype: In this CDR3 the conserved last residue, phenylalanine or tryptophan, is missing, so a read error is likely. The chain uses TRBV2 and TRBJ1-1, with D possibly TRBD1 on 5 matching bases. V was trimmed by 6 bases and J by 2 bases, leaving 16 bases between them. Germline CDR1 reads SNHLY; CDR2 reads FYNNEI. The CDR3 is 15 residues long. The CDR3 DNA sequence: TGTGCCAGCAGCTTATTCGGGGCTCCAAACACTGAAGCTTTCTCT. It yields the protein CASSLFGAPNTEAFS.

The table lists this clonotype with a few counts. The chain links TRBV14 to TRBJ2-2, with 12 nucleotides matching TRBD1. The CDR3 is 16 amino acids. Germline-derived CDR1 and CDR2 are SGHDN and FVKESK. J gave up 3 bases and V 4 bases, and 3 bases lay outside the gene matches. The CDR3 sequence: CASSRGTGGHTGELFF. Written as DNA, the CDR3 is TGTGCCAGCAGCCGCGGGACAGGGGGCCACACCGGGGAGCTGTTTTTT.

This clonotype occurred many times. V and J are TRBV3-1 and TRBJ2-2, with 8 bases fitting TRBD1. The ends lost 1 base at V and 4 bases at J; junction bases unmatched: 2. This CDR3 is 15 amino acids long. Germline CDR1 reads LGHDT; CDR2 reads YNNKEL (reference sequence). The CDR3 protein is CASSQGTGRTGELFF. CDR3 nucleotide sequence: TGTGCCAGCAGCCAAGGGACAGGGCGCACCGGGGAGCTGTTTTTT.

The chain has TRBV5-1 and TRBJ2-3, with D perhaps matching TRBD1 or TRBD2 (5 bases each). The length of the CDR3 is 15 residues. Germline V lookup: CDR1 SGHRS, CDR2 YFSETQ. The ends were cut back, 1 base at V and 7 bases at J, with 16 bases in the middle. CDR3 coding DNA: TGCGCCAGCAGCTTGTACCGGGACCCCCCAAATACGCAGTATTTT. Encoded protein: CASSLYRDPPNTQYF.

At least ten counts were recorded for this clonotype. This rearrangement joins TRBV12-3 or TRBV12-4 to TRBJ1-2; D ambiguous. The CDR3 is made up of 15 amino acids. V lost 7 bases and J lost 3, with 18 bases in between. The CDR3 sequence: CASTPFRAPDYGYTF. The CDR3 bases are TGTGCCAGCACCCCCTTTCGGGCCCCTGACTATGGCTACACCTTC.

The chain carries TRBV30 and TRBJ2-3; possible D gene TRBD1, 5 bases. The CDR3 sequence is 15 residues long. Germline V CDR1 and CDR2: GTSNPN, SVGIG (reference sequence). Trimming left V 2 bases short and J 1 base short, with 13 bases between. CDR3 nucleotide sequence: TGTGCCTGGAGTTTTTACCTAGGGGGCACAGATACGCAGTATTTT. Translating it yields CAWSFYLGGTDTQYF.

In its sample, this clonotype was seen many times. The chain recombines TRBV28 with TRBJ1-1, with a possible D match to TRBD1 (5 bases). Germline CDR1 MDHEN, CDR2 SYDVKM. The CDR3 loop spans 13 amino acids. V lost 4 bases, J lost 5 bases, and 11 bases lay in between. In DNA form, the CDR3 reads TGTGCCAGCAGTTCCGGACAATTGACTGAAGCTTTCTTT. It specifies CASSSGQLTEAFF.

This clonotype was counted many times. The chain couples TRBV5-5 to TRBJ1-4, with D perhaps TRBD1 (6 bases). The CDR3 has 16 residues. The germline CDR1 and CDR2 sequences are SGHKS and YYEKEE (reference sequence). Trimming pared 3 bases from V and 0 bases from J, leaving 12 bases between. The DNA of the CDR3 is TGTGCCAGCAGCTGGGACACCTATGCAACTAATGAAAAACTGTTTTTT. Amino acids: CASSWDTYATNEKLFF.

This chain uses TRBV14 with TRBJ1-2, with D perhaps matching TRBD1 (5 bases). The germline gives CDR1 SGHDN, CDR2 FVKESK. The ends were cut back, 0 bases at V and 3 bases at J, with 14 bases in the middle. The CDR3 consists of 16 residues. The CDR3 DNA is TGTGCCAGCAGCCAAGAGGGGCCGGGTCTTTACTATGGCTACACCTTC. Protein: CASSQEGPGLYYGYTF.

This clonotype was counted at least ten times. The chain links TRBV30 to TRBJ1-1, with D unresolved. Between the trimmed V and J ends, which lost 4 bases and 1 base, there was a span of 7 bases. This CDR3 is 12 amino acids long. Germline V gene data show CDR1 as GTSNPN and CDR2 as SVGIG (reference sequence). CDR3 sequence (DNA): TGTGCCTGGAATGGGTGGAACACTGAAGCTTTCTTT. Protein sequence: CAWNGWNTEAFF.

The V gene is TRBV7-9, the J gene TRBJ1-1; D not resolved. V was pared by 5 bases and J by 3 bases, with 16 bases between. Germline CDR1 reads SEHNR; CDR2 reads FQNEAQ (reference sequence). The CDR3 totals 15 residues. CDR3 amino acids: CASSPRDRSDTEAFF. The DNA of the CDR3 is TGTGCCAGCAGCCCCCGCGACCGGTCGGACACTGAAGCTTTCTTT.

This clonotype was detected ten times or more. V gene TRBV12-3 or TRBV12-4 combines with J gene TRBJ2-7; no clear D. The CDR3 has 14 residues. V lost 6 bases and J lost 0, with 12 bases in between. This CDR3 reads CASSPERTSYEQYF. DNA of the CDR3: TGTGCCAGCAGCCCCGAACGGACCTCCTACGAGCAGTACTTC.

The table lists this clonotype with many counts. Its ends do not fully match the called genes, so a read error is possible. This rearrangement joins TRBV3-1 to TRBJ1-3; D call uncertain. The CDR3 extends over 12 amino acids. In germline, CDR1 is LGHDT, CDR2 YNNKEL (reference sequence). CDR3 region: CASSKEGNTIYF. In nucleotides, the CDR3 is TGTGCCAGCAGCAAAGAAGGAAACACCATATATTTT.

This clonotype was recorded many times. V and J are TRBV6-5 and TRBJ2-1; the match to TRBD1 covers 8 bases. Germline V CDR1 and CDR2: MNHEY, SVGAGI. The CDR3 runs to 16 residues. The J segment lost 5 bases and the V segment lost 2 bases, leaving 8 bases of the junction unmatched. CDR3 protein: CASSYRGGTGDNEQFF. The CDR3 region has the DNA TGTGCCAGCAGTTACAGGGGCGGGACAGGCGACAATGAGCAGTTCTTC.

This clonotype was recorded many times. This chain joins TRBV6-5 and TRBJ2-7, with a weak D call TRBD2 (7 bases). Germline V lookup: CDR1 MNHEY, CDR2 SVGAGI. The CDR3 has 17 residues. V was trimmed by 3 bases and J by 2 bases, leaving 20 bases between them. As DNA, the CDR3 is TGTGCCAGCAGTTATCCCCCGCGGGGGCTGGGCGCCTACGAGCAGTACTTC. Translated: CASSYPPRGLGAYEQYF.

The CDR3 protein is CASSSRGLAGTGELFF. The CDR3 bases are TGTGCCAGTAGTTCCCGGGGACTAGCGGGCACCGGGGAGCTGTTTTTT. The chain uses TRBV19 and TRBJ2-2, with 12 bases aligning to TRBD2. Germline values: CDR1 LNHDA, CDR2 SQIVND (reference sequence). V gave up 5 bases and J gave up 4 bases; unmatched junction bases: 5. There are 16 residues in the CDR3.

The rearrangement links TRBV29-1 to TRBJ2-5; D not certain. CDR3 length: 14 amino acids. Per germline, CDR1 SQVTM and CDR2 ANQGSEA. V dropped 7 bases and J dropped 5 bases, with 20 bases sitting between them. The CDR3 nucleotides read TGCAGCGCCCAGAGGTCCGGTAGGAAGGAGACCCAGTACTTC. Its protein is CSAQRSGRKETQYF.

The V and J genes are TRBV12-3 or TRBV12-4 and TRBJ2-7; TRBD1 is a possible D gene (6 bases). There are 15 residues in the CDR3. V was pared by 3 bases and J by 3 bases, with 15 bases between. CDR3 amino acids: CASSFNRGHNYEQYF. The CDR3 coding sequence is TGTGCCAGCAGTTTTAATAGGGGACACAACTACGAGCAGTACTTC.

This clonotype showed up just a few times. This sequence joins TRBV30 and TRBJ2-3; D is possibly TRBD1 (6 bases). This CDR3 spans 15 amino acids. Trimming pared 4 bases from V and 0 bases from J, leaving 14 bases between. CDR1 is GTSNPN, CDR2 SVGIG, per germline (reference sequence). The CDR3 nucleotides read TGTGCCTGGACCCCCCTGGACAGAAGCACAGATACGCAGTATTTT. This sequence encodes CAWTPLDRSTDTQYF.

This clonotype was detected many times. The chain employs TRBV28 and TRBJ1-5; D may be TRBD1 (5 bases). The CDR3 is 16 residues long. Germline CDR1 and CDR2: MDHEN and SYDVKM. Trimming took off 2 bases at V and 0 bases at J, with 11 bases between the two ends. CDR3 loop: CASSLPTVYSNQPQHF. In nucleotides, the CDR3 is TGTGCCAGCAGTTTACCGACAGTTTATAGCAATCAGCCCCAGCATTTT.

This clonotype was picked up many times. This rearrangement joins TRBV7-9 to TRBJ2-2, with D unclear. This CDR3 is built from 12 residues. Germline CDR1 and CDR2: SEHNR and FQNEAQ (reference sequence). V lost 11 bases to trimming and J lost 1 base, with 8 bases between them. This CDR3 is CAGGGNTGELFF. CDR3 DNA: TGTGCCGGCGGCGGGAACACCGGGGAGCTGTTTTTT.

The chain has TRBV5-4 and TRBJ1-1, with no clear D. CDR3 length: 12 residues. V dropped 2 bases and J dropped 3 bases, with 5 bases sitting between them. Germline CDR1 is SGHNT and CDR2 is YYREEE (reference sequence). The CDR3 DNA reads as TGTGCCAGCAGCTTTGAGCACACTGAAGCTTTCTTT. Its protein is CASSFEHTEAFF.

This clonotype appeared many times. A junction boundary mismatches the germline segment, possibly from a read error. This chain connects TRBV30 to TRBJ2-1; D is tentatively TRBD1 or TRBD2 (5 bases each). The CDR3 covers 13 residues. Germline CDR1 is GTSNPN and CDR2 is SVGIG (reference sequence). The CDR3 DNA follows: TGTGCCTGGAGTGCGGGGACCACGGATGAGCAGCTCTTC. The encoded protein is CAWSAGTTDEQLF.

Written as DNA, the CDR3 is TGTGCCAGTAGGGGGAGCGTGACCGGGGAGCTGTTTTTT. This gives the protein CASRGSVTGELFF. J is TRBJ2-2 and V is TRBV19; a weak D match, TRBD2 (5 bases). Germline V gives CDR1 LNHDA, CDR2 SQIVND (reference sequence). The V end was cut by 6 bases, the J end by 5 bases, with 10 bases between. There are 13 residues in the CDR3.

This clonotype has only a few counts. The CDR3 loop reads CASRETGGPDTQYF. DNA for the CDR3: TGTGCCAGCAGGGAGACAGGGGGCCCAGATACGCAGTATTTT. The chain uses TRBV6-1 and TRBJ2-3; the match to TRBD1 covers 10 bases. Germline V CDR1 and CDR2: MNHNS, SASEGT. Unmatched junction bases numbered 4, after V lost 6 bases and J lost 4 bases. The CDR3 is 14 amino acids.